Listed here are 5 T cell receptor beta chains from one sample, sequenced in a study of Graves' ophthalmopathy and Graves' hyperthyroidism. Amplified TCR beta CDR3 regions were obtained using RNA transcripts as template. HTBI-primed RT-PCR formed the first round, and a multiplex PCR formed the second. In TCRdb, the multiplex PCR reads were re-called with MiXCR into one record per CDR3 protein. The sample lists roughly 400,000 distinct CDR3 sequences, 15% occurring once. The sequenced sample was peripheral blood. These receptor sequences come from a woman aged 18-29 years with stable Graves' hyperthyroidism.

The chain joins TRBV7-9 to TRBJ1-2; a possible D gene is TRBD1 (5 bases). CDR1 SEHNR and CDR2 FQNEAQ come from the germline V gene (reference sequence). Trimming took 10 bases from V and 8 from J, leaving 20 bases between them. The CDR3 has 13 residues. The DNA of the CDR3 is TGTGCCACCCCGCGGGCAGGGAAGAAGGGCTACACCTTC. Translating gives CATPRAGKKGYTF.

This clonotype was detected ten times or more. V and J are TRBV6-2 or TRBV6-3 and TRBJ2-7, with TRBD1 identical over 10 bases. The CDR3 extends over 14 amino acids. Germline V gene data show CDR1 as MNHEY and CDR2 as SVGEGT. Trimming took 2 bases from V and 4 from J; bases not matched to a gene: 2. The DNA for the CDR3 is TGTGCCAGCAGTTACGGACAGGGGGGGTACGAGCAGTACTTC. Residues: CASSYGQGGYEQYF.

The V and J genes are TRBV12-3 or TRBV12-4 and TRBJ2-7; D possibly corresponds to TRBD1 (6 bases). CDR3 size: 15 residues. Between the trimmed V and J ends, which lost 3 bases and 7 bases, there was a span of 19 bases. This CDR3 reads CASSLAVWGLEEQYF. In DNA form, the CDR3 reads TGTGCCAGCAGTTTGGCGGTTTGGGGGCTAGAAGAGCAGTACTTC.

This clonotype showed up many times. The CDR3 is CASSLFVRGQETQYF. The CDR3 nucleotides are TGTGCCAGCAGCTTATTTGTCCGGGGCCAAGAGACCCAGTACTTC. This chain connects TRBV13 to TRBJ2-5; tentatively, D is TRBD2 (5 bases). CDR1 and CDR2 from the germline V gene are PRHDT and FYEKMQ (reference sequence). The CDR3 length is 15 residues. Trimming took off 2 bases at V and 1 base at J, with 11 bases between the two ends.

In this sample, this clonotype turned up many times. The chain uses TRBV28 and TRBJ2-7; no definite D call. Trimming removed 4 bases from V and 3 bases from J, with 13 bases in between. This CDR3 has 14 amino acids. Germline CDR1 is MDHEN and CDR2 is SYDVKM. The CDR3 DNA is TGTGCCAGCAGTTCCCGACCGAACGGCTACGAGCAGTACTTC. This codes for CASSSRPNGYEQYF.